This T cell receptor (beta chain) emerged from a study of regulatory T cells in long-lasting Graves disease. According to the study, TCR beta libraries were built with iRepertoire HTBI primers and CDR3-region Arm-PCR. Authors' data handling: The study identified more than 55 TRBV and some 15 TRBJ segments across samples. From the multiplex PCR reads, TCRdb called clonotypes with MiXCR, one entry per CDR3 protein. The V and J calls were not made by the authors but by TCRdb's processing. This table has 350,000 to 550,000 distinct CDR3 sequences, over 15% appearing once. This CDR3 region has 19 residues. Germline CDR1 and CDR2: SGHKS and YYEKEE (reference sequence). With 4 bases removed from V and 0 bases from J, the gap between germline ends came to 23 bases. The time point was: newly diagnosed GD, antithyroid drugs for less than 3 months. Isolated PBMC RNA provided the starting material for the TCR library.

This clonotype was recorded at least ten times. The same data also went into a second study, on T cells in Graves' hyperthyroidism and ophthalmopathy. Per that paper: In blood, most of the thyroid clonotypes expanded above 0.001 were also present.

This chain uses TRBV5-5 with TRBJ2-1; D tentatively fits TRBD1 or TRBD2 (5 bases each). This sample comprised peripheral blood mononuclear cells (PBMCs), obtained at new diagnosis, from a patient treated with antithyroid drugs. The source is a woman aged 18-29 years with Graves disease. The CDR3 loop reads CASSPRNLGDMNSYNEQFF. The CDR3, as DNA: TGTGCCAGCAGCCCCAGAAATTTGGGGGATATGAACTCCTACAATGAGCAGTTCTTC.